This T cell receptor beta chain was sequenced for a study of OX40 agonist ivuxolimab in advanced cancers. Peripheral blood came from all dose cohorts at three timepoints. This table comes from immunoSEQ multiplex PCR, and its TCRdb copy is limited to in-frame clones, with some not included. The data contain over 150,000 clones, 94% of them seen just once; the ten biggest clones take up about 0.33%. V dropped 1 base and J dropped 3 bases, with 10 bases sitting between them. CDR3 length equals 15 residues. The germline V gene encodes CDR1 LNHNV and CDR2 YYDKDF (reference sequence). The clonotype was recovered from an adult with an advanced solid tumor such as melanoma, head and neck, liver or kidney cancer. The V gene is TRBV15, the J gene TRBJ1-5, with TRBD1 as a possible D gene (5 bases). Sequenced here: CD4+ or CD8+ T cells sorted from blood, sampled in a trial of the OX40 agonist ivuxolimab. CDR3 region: CATSRGQIINQPQHF. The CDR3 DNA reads TGTGCCACCAGCAGAGGACAGATAATCAATCAGCCCCAGCATTTT.